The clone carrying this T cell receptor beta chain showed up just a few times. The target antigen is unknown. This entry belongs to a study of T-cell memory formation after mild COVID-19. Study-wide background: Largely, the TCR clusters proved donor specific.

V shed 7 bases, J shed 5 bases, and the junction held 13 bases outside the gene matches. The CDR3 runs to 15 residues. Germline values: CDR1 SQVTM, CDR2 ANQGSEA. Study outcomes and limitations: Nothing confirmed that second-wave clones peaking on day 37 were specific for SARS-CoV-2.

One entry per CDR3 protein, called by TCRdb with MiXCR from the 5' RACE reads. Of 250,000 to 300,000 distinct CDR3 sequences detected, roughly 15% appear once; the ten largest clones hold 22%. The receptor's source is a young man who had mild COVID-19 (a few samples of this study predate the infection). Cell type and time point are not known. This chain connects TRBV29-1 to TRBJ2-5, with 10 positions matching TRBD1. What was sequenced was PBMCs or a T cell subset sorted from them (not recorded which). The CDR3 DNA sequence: TGCAGCGCCAGGACAGGGGGGGCCCCCCAGGAGACCCAGTACTTC. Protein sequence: CSARTGGAPQETQYF.